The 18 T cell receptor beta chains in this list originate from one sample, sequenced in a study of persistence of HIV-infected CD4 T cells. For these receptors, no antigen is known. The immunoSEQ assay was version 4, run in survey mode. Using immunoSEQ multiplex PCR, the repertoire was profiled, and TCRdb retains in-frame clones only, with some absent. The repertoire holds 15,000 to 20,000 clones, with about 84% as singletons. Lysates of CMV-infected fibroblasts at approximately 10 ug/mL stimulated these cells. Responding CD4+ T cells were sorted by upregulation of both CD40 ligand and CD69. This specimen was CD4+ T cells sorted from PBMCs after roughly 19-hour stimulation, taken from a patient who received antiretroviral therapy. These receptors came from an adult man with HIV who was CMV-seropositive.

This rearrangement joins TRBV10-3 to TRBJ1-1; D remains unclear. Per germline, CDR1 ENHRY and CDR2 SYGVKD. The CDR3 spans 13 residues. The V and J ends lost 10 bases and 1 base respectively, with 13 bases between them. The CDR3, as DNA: TGTGCCACCTCCCCCGGGCCGAACACTGAAGCTTTCTTT. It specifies CATSPGPNTEAFF.

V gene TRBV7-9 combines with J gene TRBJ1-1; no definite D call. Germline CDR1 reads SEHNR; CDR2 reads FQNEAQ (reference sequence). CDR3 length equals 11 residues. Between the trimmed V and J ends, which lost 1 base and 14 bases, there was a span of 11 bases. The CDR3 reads CASSLVEVAFF. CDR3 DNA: TGTGCCAGCAGCTTAGTCGAAGTCGCCTTCTTT.

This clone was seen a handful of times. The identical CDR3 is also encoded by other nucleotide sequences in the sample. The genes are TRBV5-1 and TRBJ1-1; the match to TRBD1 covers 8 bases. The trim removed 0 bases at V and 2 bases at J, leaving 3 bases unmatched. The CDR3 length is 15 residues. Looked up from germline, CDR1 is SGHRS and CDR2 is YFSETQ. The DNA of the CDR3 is TGCGCCAGCAGCTTGGATGGACAGGGAAACACTGAAGCTTTCTTT. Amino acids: CASSLDGQGNTEAFF.

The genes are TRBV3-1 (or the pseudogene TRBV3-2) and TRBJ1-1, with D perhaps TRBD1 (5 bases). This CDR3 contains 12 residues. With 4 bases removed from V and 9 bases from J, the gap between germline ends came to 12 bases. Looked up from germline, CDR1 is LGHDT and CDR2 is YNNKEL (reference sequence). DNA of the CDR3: TGTGCCAGCAGCCTTCAGGGAGGGAAAGCTTTCTTT. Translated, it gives CASSLQGGKAFF.

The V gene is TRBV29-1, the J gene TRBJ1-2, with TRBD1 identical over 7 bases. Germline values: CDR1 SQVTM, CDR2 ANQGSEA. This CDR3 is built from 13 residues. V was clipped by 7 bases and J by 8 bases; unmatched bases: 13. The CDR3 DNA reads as TGCAGCGCCCGGACAGGCTATGGCGGAGGCTACACCTTC. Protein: CSARTGYGGGYTF.

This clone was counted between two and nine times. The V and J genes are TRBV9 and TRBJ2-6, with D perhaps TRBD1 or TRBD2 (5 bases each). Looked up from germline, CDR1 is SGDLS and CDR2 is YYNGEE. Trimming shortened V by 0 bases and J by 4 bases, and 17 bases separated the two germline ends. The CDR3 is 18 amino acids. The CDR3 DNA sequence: TGTGCCAGCAGCGTAGGCTTCAGAGGGACCCCCGGGGCCAACGTCCTGACTTTC. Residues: CASSVGFRGTPGANVLTF.

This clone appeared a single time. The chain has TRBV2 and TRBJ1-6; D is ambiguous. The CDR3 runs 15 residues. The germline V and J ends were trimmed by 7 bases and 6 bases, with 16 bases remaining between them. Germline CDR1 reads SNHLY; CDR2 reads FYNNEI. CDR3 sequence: CASTFRQKTNSPLHF. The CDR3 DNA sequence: TGTGCCAGCACATTCAGGCAAAAGACTAATTCACCCCTCCACTTT.

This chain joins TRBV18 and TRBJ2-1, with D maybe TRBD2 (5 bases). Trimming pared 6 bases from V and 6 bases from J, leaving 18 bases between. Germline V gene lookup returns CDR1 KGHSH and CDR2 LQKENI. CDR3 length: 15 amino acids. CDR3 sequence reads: CASSRSPGNANEQFF. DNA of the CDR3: TGTGCCAGCTCCCGAAGCCCGGGGAACGCCAATGAGCAGTTCTTC.

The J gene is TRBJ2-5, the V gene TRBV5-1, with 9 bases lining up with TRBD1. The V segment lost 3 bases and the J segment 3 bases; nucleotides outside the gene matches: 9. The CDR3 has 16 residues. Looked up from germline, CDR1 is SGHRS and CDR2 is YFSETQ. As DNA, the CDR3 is TGCGCCAGCAGCTGGGGACAGGGAACTGACAAAGAGACCCAGTACTTC. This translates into CASSWGQGTDKETQYF.

CDR3 in DNA: TGTGCCAGCAAGGCGGGGGGAAATACGAACACCGGGGAGCTGTTTTTT. This translates into CASKAGGNTNTGELFF. The chain combines TRBV27 with TRBJ2-2, with 8 bases fitting TRBD2. The CDR3 loop spans 16 amino acids. The germline CDR1 and CDR2 sequences are MNHEY and SMNVEV (reference sequence). V trimming: 7 bases; J trimming: 0 bases; junction bases outside the gene matches: 7.

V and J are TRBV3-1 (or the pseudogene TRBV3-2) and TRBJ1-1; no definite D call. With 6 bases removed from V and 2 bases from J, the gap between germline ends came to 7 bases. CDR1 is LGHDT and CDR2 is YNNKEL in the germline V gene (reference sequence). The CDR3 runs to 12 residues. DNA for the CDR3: TGTGCCAGCAGTTTCGTAAACACTGAAGCTTTCTTT. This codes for CASSFVNTEAFF.

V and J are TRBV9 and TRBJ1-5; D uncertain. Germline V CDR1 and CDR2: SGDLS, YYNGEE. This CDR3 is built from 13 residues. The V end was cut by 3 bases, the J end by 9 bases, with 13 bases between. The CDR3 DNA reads TGTGCCAGCAGCGCCGGTACTGAATCGCCCCAGCATTTT. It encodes CASSAGTESPQHF.

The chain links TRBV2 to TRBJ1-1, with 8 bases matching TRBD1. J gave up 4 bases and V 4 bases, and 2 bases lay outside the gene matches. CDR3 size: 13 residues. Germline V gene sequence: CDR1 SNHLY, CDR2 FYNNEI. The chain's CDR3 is CASSGTGSTEAFF. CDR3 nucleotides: TGTGCCAGCAGTGGGACAGGGAGCACTGAAGCTTTCTTT.

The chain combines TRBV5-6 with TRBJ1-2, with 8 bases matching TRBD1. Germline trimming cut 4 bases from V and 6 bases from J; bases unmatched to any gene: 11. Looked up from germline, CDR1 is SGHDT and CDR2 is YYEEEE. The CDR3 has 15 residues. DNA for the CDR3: TGTGCCAGCAGCGTACCGGACAGGGTTATCAATGGCTACACCTTC. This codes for CASSVPDRVINGYTF.

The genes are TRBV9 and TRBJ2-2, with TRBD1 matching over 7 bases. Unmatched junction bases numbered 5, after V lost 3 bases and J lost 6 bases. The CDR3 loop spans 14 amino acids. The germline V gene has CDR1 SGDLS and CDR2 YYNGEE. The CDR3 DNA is TGTGCCAGCAGCGCAAGAAGGGGGCCCGGGGAGCTGTTTTTT. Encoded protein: CASSARRGPGELFF.

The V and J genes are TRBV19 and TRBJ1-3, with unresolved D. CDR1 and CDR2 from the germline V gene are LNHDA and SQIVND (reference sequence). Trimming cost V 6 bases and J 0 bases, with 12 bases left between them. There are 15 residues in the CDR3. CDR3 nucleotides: TGTGCCAGTAGGACGAAGGAGAGCTCTGGAAACACCATATATTTT. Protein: CASRTKESSGNTIYF.

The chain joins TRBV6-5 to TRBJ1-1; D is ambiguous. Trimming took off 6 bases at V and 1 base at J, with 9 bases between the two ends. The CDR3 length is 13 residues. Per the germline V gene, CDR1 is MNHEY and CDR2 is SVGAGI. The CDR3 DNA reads TGTGCCAGCAGAACCACAGCGAACACTGAAGCTTTCTTT. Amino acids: CASRTTANTEAFF.

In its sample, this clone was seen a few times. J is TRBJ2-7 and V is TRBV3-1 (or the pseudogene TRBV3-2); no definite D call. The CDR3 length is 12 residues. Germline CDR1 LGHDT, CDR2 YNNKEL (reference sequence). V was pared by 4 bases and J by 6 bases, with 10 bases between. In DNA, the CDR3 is TGTGCCAGCAGCCTGAGGCGTGGCGAGCAGTACTTC. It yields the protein CASSLRRGEQYF.